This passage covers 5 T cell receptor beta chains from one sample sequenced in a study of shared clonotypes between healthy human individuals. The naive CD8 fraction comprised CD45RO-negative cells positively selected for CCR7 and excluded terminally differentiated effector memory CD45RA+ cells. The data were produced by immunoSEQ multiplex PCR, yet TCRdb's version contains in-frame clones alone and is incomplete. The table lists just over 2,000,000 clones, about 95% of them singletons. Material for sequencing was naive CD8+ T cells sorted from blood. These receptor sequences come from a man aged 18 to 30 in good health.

CDR3 loop: CASSFTTGVNTEAFF. In DNA, the CDR3 is TGTGCCAGCAGCTTTACGACAGGGGTCAACACTGAAGCTTTCTTT. V is TRBV5-6 and J is TRBJ1-1; 8 bases agree with TRBD1. Germline CDR1 SGHDT, CDR2 YYEEEE. The CDR3 has 15 residues. With 2 bases clipped from V and 2 bases from J, the junction kept 5 bases outside the gene matches.

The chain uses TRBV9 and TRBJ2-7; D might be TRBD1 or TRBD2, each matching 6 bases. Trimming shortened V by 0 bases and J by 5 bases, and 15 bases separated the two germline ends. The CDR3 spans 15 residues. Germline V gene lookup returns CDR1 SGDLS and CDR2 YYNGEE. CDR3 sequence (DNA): TGTGCCAGCAGCGTAGTAGGGGGGAGTTACGACGAGCAGTACTTC. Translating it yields CASSVVGGSYDEQYF. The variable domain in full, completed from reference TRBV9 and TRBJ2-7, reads DSGVTQTPKHLITATGQRVTLRCSPRSGDLSVYWYQQSLDQGLQFLIQYYNGEERAKGNILERFSAQQFPDLHSELNLSSLELGDSALYFCASSVVGGSYDEQYFGPGTRLTVT.

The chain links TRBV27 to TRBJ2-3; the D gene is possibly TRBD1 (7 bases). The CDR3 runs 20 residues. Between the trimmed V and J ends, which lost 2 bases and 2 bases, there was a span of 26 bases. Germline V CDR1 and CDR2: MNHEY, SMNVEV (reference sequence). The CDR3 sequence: CASSLMEGLGQMNPTDTQYF. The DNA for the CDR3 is TGTGCCAGCAGTTTAATGGAGGGGTTGGGACAGATGAACCCCACAGATACGCAGTATTTT.

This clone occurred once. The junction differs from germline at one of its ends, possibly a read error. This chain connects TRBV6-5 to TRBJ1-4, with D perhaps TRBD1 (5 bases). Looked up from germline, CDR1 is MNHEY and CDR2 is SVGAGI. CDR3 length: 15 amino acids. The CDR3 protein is CASSYSGAANEKLSF. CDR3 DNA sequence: TGTGCCAGCAGTTACTCCGGGGCGGCTAATGAAAAACTGTCTTTT.

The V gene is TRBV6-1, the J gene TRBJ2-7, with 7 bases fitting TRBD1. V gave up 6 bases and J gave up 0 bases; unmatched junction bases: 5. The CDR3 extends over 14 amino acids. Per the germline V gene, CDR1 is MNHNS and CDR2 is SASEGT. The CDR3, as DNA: TGTGCCAGCAGATGGACAGGTGACTCCTACGAGCAGTACTTC. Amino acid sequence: CASRWTGDSYEQYF.